This T cell receptor (beta chain) derives from a study of T-cell reconstitution after alpha-beta-depleted transplantation in children. V lost 2 bases, J lost 3 bases, and 14 bases lay in between. The germline V gene has CDR1 DFQATT and CDR2 SNEGSKA (reference sequence). The CDR3 length is 14 residues. As it was prepared, the TCRbeta library received unique molecular identifiers. Via MiXCR, TCRdb re-called the PCR reads, giving one row per CDR3 protein. The table records some 600,000 distinct CDR3 sequences, 16% of them present only once. This clonotype was picked up a small number of times. The TCR comes from a human donor who donated a stem cell graft to a child with acute myeloid leukemia. The sample consisted of PBMCs from the stem cell graft donor, taken from the stem cell graft. The V and J genes are TRBV20-1 and TRBJ2-7, with D possibly matching TRBD1 (6 bases). Here the CDR3 reads CSARNPRDNYEQYF. For the CDR3, the DNA is TGCAGTGCTAGAAACCCCCGGGACAACTACGAGCAGTACTTC.